Each of the 13 T cell receptor beta chains below was sequenced from the same sample in a study of T cells in Graves' hyperthyroidism and ophthalmopathy. RNA transcripts yielded amplified TCR beta CDR3 regions. Initially, a first-round RT-PCR of the TCR CDR3 employed the HTBI primer set. TCRdb independently ran MiXCR on the multiplex PCR reads; one entry per CDR3 protein. The sample has 500,000 to 800,000 distinct CDR3 sequences, about 45% seen once. Sequenced input: peripheral blood or thyroid tissue (not recorded which). Receptors originate from an adult man with Graves' disease, either hyperthyroidism or ophthalmopathy (not recorded which).

There are many counts of this clonotype. This rearrangement joins TRBV29-1 to TRBJ1-2; D not resolved. The germline V gene encodes CDR1 SQVTM and CDR2 ANQGSEA. This CDR3 spans 12 amino acids. V was clipped by 0 bases and J by 4 bases, with 6 bases between them. The CDR3 bases are TGCAGCGTTGAAGAGTCTTCCTATGGCTACACCTTC. Translation gives CSVEESSYGYTF.

The rearrangement uses TRBV12-3 or TRBV12-4 and TRBJ1-1; D remains ambiguous. Trimming removed 8 bases at V and 1 base at J, with 11 bases between. This CDR3 is 13 amino acids long. In nucleotides, the CDR3 is TGTGCCAGCGGTGAACGGCCGAACACTGAAGCTTTCTTT. It is translated as CASGERPNTEAFF.

This clonotype occurred many times. CDR3 DNA: TGTGCCAGCAGGGCTAGCGGGGGGCAAGAGACCCAGTACTTC. This codes for CASRASGGQETQYF. V gene TRBV2 combines with J gene TRBJ2-5; 11 nucleotides agree with TRBD2. V shed 6 bases and J 2 bases; nucleotides not matched to a gene: 2. This CDR3 has 14 amino acids. Looked up from germline, CDR1 is SNHLY and CDR2 is FYNNEI. Using reference TRBV2 and TRBJ2-5 for the parts outside the CDR3, the full variable domain is EPEVTQTPSHQVTQMGQEVILRCVPISNHLYFYWYRQILGQKVEFLVSFYNNEISEKSEIFDDQFSVERPDGSNFTLKIRSTKLEDSAMYFCASRASGGQETQYFGPGTRLLVL.

The chain links TRBV7-8 to TRBJ1-3; D is unresolved. The ends were cut back, 5 bases at V and 0 bases at J, with 14 bases in the middle. Germline CDR1 reads SGHVS; CDR2 reads FQNEAQ. The CDR3 length is 16 residues. CDR3 nucleotides: TGTGCCAGCAGCCCGGAGTTGAGGCTCTCTGGAAACACCATATATTTT. It codes for CASSPELRLSGNTIYF. The whole variable domain, remainder taken from reference TRBV7-8 and TRBJ1-3, is GAGVSQSPRYKVAKRGQDVALRCDPISGHVSLFWYQQALGQGPEFLTYFQNEAQLDKSGLPSDRFFAERPEGSVSTLKIQRTQQEDSAVYLCASSPELRLSGNTIYFGEGSWLTVV.

The genes are TRBV10-3 and TRBJ1-2; D possibly corresponds to TRBD1 (6 bases). Trimming left V 4 bases short and J 4 bases short, with 10 bases between. The CDR3 extends over 13 amino acids. Germline V lookup: CDR1 ENHRY, CDR2 SYGVKD. CDR3 bases: TGTGCCATCAGTGGGAAAGGGGGCTATGGCTACACCTTC. Encoded protein: CAISGKGGYGYTF.

The chain combines TRBV20-1 with TRBJ1-1, with D perhaps TRBD1 (6 bases). The CDR3 has 14 amino acids. V shed 6 bases and J shed 7 bases, with 21 bases lying between them. Germline lookup yields CDR1 DFQATT and CDR2 SNEGSKA (reference sequence). CDR3 in DNA: TGCAGTGCCACCCTACAGGGAAGTGTGGATGAAGCTTTCTTT. Amino acid sequence: CSATLQGSVDEAFF.

On this clonotype itself: The junction departs from germline at one end; a sequencing error may be responsible. The J gene is TRBJ2-5, the V gene TRBV2; D call uncertain. CDR1 is SNHLY, CDR2 FYNNEI, per germline. CDR3 size: 14 residues. This CDR3 reads CASCDKARIETQYF. For the CDR3, the DNA is TGTGCCAGCTGTGACAAAGCTCGAATAGAAACCCAGTACTTC.

With regard to this clonotype: A much larger clone lies a single base off, so this may be a read error. The genes are TRBV19 and TRBJ1-1, with 9 bases matching TRBD1. This CDR3 spans 15 amino acids. The germline gives CDR1 LNHDA, CDR2 SQIVND (reference sequence). CDR3 amino acids: CASSESYRGHTEAYF. The CDR3 DNA is TGTGCCAGCAGTGAATCTTACAGGGGGCACACTGAAGCTTACTTT.

This clonotype was seen a few times. The chain combines TRBV7-8 with TRBJ2-7, with 10 positions matching TRBD1. CDR1 and CDR2 from the germline V gene are SGHVS and FQNEAQ. The CDR3 loop spans 15 amino acids. Trimming at V came to 8 bases and at J to 6 bases, leaving 13 bases not matched to a gene. This CDR3 reads CASSPRGQGFFEQYF. CDR3 in DNA: TGTGCCAGCTCCCCGAGGGGACAGGGGTTTTTCGAGCAGTACTTC. Full variable domain (outside the CDR3, taken from reference TRBV7-8 and TRBJ2-7): GAGVSQSPRYKVAKRGQDVALRCDPISGHVSLFWYQQALGQGPEFLTYFQNEAQLDKSGLPSDRFFAERPEGSVSTLKIQRTQQEDSAVYLCASSPRGQGFFEQYFGPGTRLTVT.

This clonotype was detected ten times or more. The rearrangement joins TRBV7-9 to TRBJ1-6; D call uncertain. Between the trimmed V and J ends, which lost 2 bases and 12 bases, there was a span of 8 bases. Germline loops: CDR1 SEHNR, CDR2 FQNEAQ (reference sequence). This CDR3 is built from 12 residues. This CDR3 reads CASSLYPLPLHF. CDR3 coding DNA: TGTGCCAGCAGCTTATATCCTCTACCCCTCCACTTT.

The V gene is TRBV9, the J gene TRBJ2-7; D is unclear. From germline, CDR1 is SGDLS and CDR2 YYNGEE. Trimming left V 1 base short and J 6 bases short, with 5 bases between. The CDR3 consists of 11 residues. The CDR3, as DNA: TGTGCCAGCAGCGTATTTGGCGAGCAGTACTTC. Its translation: CASSVFGEQYF.

The rearrangement uses TRBV2 and TRBJ1-4; D remains ambiguous. Germline CDR1 SNHLY, CDR2 FYNNEI. Trimming took off 6 bases at V and 5 bases at J, with 13 bases between the two ends. The CDR3 runs to 14 residues. The CDR3 sequence is CASRPSGRNEKLFF. Written as DNA, the CDR3 is TGTGCCAGCAGGCCCAGCGGGCGAAATGAAAAACTGTTTTTT.

Comments on this clonotype: A read error is possible here, since a much larger clone lies one base away. This rearrangement joins TRBV6-6 to TRBJ1-4, with 9 bases matching TRBD1. CDR1 is MNHNY and CDR2 is SVGAGI in the germline V gene (reference sequence). V trimming: 8 bases; J trimming: 7 bases; junction bases outside the gene matches: 14. CDR3 length equals 16 residues. CDR3: CASGEAGGQGVEKLFF. Written as DNA, the CDR3 is TGTGCCAGCGGTGAAGCGGGGGGACAGGGTGTTGAAAAACTGTTTTTT.